Each of the 2 T cell receptor beta chains below was sequenced from the same sample in a study of cytomegalovirus exposure and HLA in healthy donors. 13 Jbeta primers and 60 Vbeta primers were used for the PCR. Only in-frame clones appear in the TCRdb table, and some are missing; sequencing was by immunoSEQ multiplex PCR. The data contain under 100,000 clones, about 80% of them singletons. Material for sequencing was PBMCs. The receptor source for this set is a man between 45 and 60 years old in good health and CMV-seronegative.

The rearrangement joins TRBV9 to TRBJ1-1; D remains ambiguous. CDR3 length: 14 amino acids. Trimming cost V 4 bases and J 4 bases, with 14 bases left between them. Germline CDR1 reads SGDLS; CDR2 reads YYNGEE. For the CDR3, the DNA is TGTGCCAGCAGCACCGGATGGGAGACCACTGAAGCTTTCTTT. Protein: CASSTGWETTEAFF.

The genes are TRBV10-1 and TRBJ2-3, with TRBD1 matching 7 bases. In germline, CDR1 is WNHNN, CDR2 SYGVQD (reference sequence). Unmatched junction bases numbered 0, after V lost 6 bases and J lost 6 bases. The CDR3 runs 11 residues. The CDR3 nucleotides read TGCGCCAGCAGACAGGGGGATACGCAGTATTTT. Translating gives CASRQGDTQYF.